The 13 T cell receptor beta chains below were found in one sample sequenced in a study of blood T cell repertoires in COVID-19. Sequencing used immunoSEQ multiplex PCR; TCRdb keeps in-frame clones, though not all of them. The sample has approximately 70,000 clones; over 75% are singletons. The specimen sequenced was peripheral blood. The receptors shown here come from a man aged 40-49 years with COVID-19, enrolled during active disease.

The gene calls are TRBV18 and TRBJ1-3; 7 nucleotides line up with TRBD1. J lost 0 bases, V lost 2 bases, and 4 bases had no gene match. The CDR3 spans 16 residues. The germline V gene encodes CDR1 KGHSH and CDR2 LQKENI. For the CDR3, the DNA is TGTGCCAGCTCACCATTCGACAGGGCCTCTGGAAACACCATATATTTT. Amino acids: CASSPFDRASGNTIYF. The complete variable domain, with remaining parts taken from reference TRBV18 and TRBJ1-3, reads NAGVMQNPRHLVRRRGQEARLRCSPMKGHSHVYWYRQLPEEGLKFMVYLQKENIIDESGMPKERFSAEFPKEGPSILRIQQVVRGDSAAYFCASSPFDRASGNTIYFGEGSWLTVV.

J is TRBJ2-7 and V is TRBV6-5; a possible D gene is TRBD1 (6 bases). V gave up 6 bases and J gave up 5 bases, with 17 bases separating them. Per the germline V gene, CDR1 is MNHEY and CDR2 is SVGAGI. This CDR3 has 14 amino acids. Written as DNA, the CDR3 is TGTGCCAGCAGGGACGGTCAGGGGAACAACGAGCAGTACTTC. Translating gives CASRDGQGNNEQYF.

This chain links TRBV5-1 with TRBJ2-1, with D tentatively TRBD2 (5 bases). Per the germline V gene, CDR1 is SGHRS and CDR2 is YFSETQ. Trimming cost V 10 bases and J 6 bases, with 17 bases left between them. The CDR3 totals 13 residues. CDR3 loop: CAVNDPGSNEQFF. CDR3 coding DNA: TGCGCCGTAAACGACCCGGGGTCCAATGAGCAGTTCTTC.

The V and J genes are TRBV5-1 and TRBJ2-1; 9 bases fit TRBD2. CDR1 is SGHRS, CDR2 YFSETQ, per germline. The CDR3 is 16 amino acids. J lost 7 bases, V lost 4 bases, and 12 bases had no gene match. The CDR3 here is CASSPWAGGLRNEQFF. Written as DNA, the CDR3 is TGCGCCAGCAGCCCCTGGGCGGGGGGGCTGAGAAATGAGCAGTTCTTC.

The genes are TRBV5-8 and TRBJ2-2; a possible D gene is TRBD2 (5 bases). Germline-derived CDR1 and CDR2 are SGHTS and YDEGEE. The CDR3 contains 15 residues. V shed 0 bases and J shed 0 bases, with 6 bases lying between them. The CDR3 nucleotides are TGTGCCAGCAGCTTGGACGGGGCGAACACCGGGGAGCTGTTTTTT. Its translation is CASSLDGANTGELFF. Complete variable domain (other parts from reference TRBV5-8 and TRBJ2-2): EAGVTQSPTHLIKTRGQQATLRCSPISGHTSVYWYQQALGLGLQFLLWYDEGEERNRGNFPPRFSGRQFPNYSSELNVNALELEDSALYLCASSLDGANTGELFFGEGSRLTVL.

This clone was seen only a few times. The CDR3 protein is CASAGGSWNEQFF. The CDR3, as DNA: TGTGCCAGCGCAGGGGGGTCCTGGAATGAGCAGTTCTTC. The chain is built from TRBV3-1 (or the pseudogene TRBV3-2) and TRBJ2-1; D possibly corresponds to TRBD1 (7 bases). From germline, CDR1 is LGHDT and CDR2 YNNKEL (reference sequence). The CDR3 sequence is 13 residues long. Between the trimmed V and J ends, which lost 8 bases and 7 bases, there was a span of 15 bases.

This clone came up once. CDR3: CASSYDRGTNYGYTF. The DNA of the CDR3 is TGTGCCAGCAGTTACGATCGGGGAACTAACTATGGCTACACCTTC. This chain links TRBV6-6 with TRBJ1-2, with D unresolved. In germline, CDR1 is MNHNY, CDR2 SVGAGI (reference sequence). With 2 bases removed from V and 0 bases from J, the gap between germline ends came to 10 bases. The CDR3 spans 15 residues.

This chain uses TRBV7-9 with TRBJ1-5, with TRBD1 as a possible D gene (6 bases). V dropped 1 base and J dropped 0 bases, with 16 bases sitting between them. The germline gives CDR1 SEHNR, CDR2 FQNEAQ (reference sequence). The CDR3 extends over 18 amino acids. The CDR3 protein is CASSLEGDGLYSNQPQHF. The CDR3 DNA is TGTGCCAGCAGCTTAGAGGGGGACGGCCTTTATAGCAATCAGCCCCAGCATTTT.

The genes are TRBV28 and TRBJ2-2; possible D gene TRBD1, 5 bases. CDR1 and CDR2 (germline): MDHEN, SYDVKM. The ends were cut back, 6 bases at V and 4 bases at J, with 9 bases in the middle. The CDR3 covers 13 residues. CDR3: CASRTVTTGELFF. The CDR3 region has the DNA TGTGCCAGCAGGACAGTAACCACCGGGGAGCTGTTTTTT.

V usage is TRBV3-1 (or the pseudogene TRBV3-2) and J usage is TRBJ2-1, with 13 bases that match TRBD2. This CDR3 contains 17 residues. The V segment lost 0 bases and the J segment 4 bases; nucleotides outside the gene matches: 3. CDR1 and CDR2 from the germline V gene are LGHDT and YNNKEL (reference sequence). The CDR3 region has the DNA TGTGCCAGCAGCCAAGATCAGACTAGCGGGGGGTACAATGAGCAGTTCTTC. Translating gives CASSQDQTSGGYNEQFF.

The V gene is TRBV7-9, the J gene TRBJ1-1, with D possibly being TRBD1 (5 bases). V was cut by 6 bases and J by 3 bases, with 11 bases left in between. Germline V gene lookup returns CDR1 SEHNR and CDR2 FQNEAQ (reference sequence). The CDR3 consists of 13 residues. CDR3: CASRPTGYTEAFF. For the CDR3, the DNA is TGTGCCAGCAGGCCTACAGGTTACACTGAAGCTTTCTTT.

The chain uses TRBV7-9 and TRBJ2-2, with TRBD2 matching 8 bases. The germline gives CDR1 SEHNR, CDR2 FQNEAQ (reference sequence). Trimming removed 5 bases from V and 3 bases from J; junction bases left unmatched: 8. This CDR3 contains 16 residues. In DNA form, the CDR3 reads TGTGCCAGCAGCCCCCCGGGACTAGGAGACACCGGGGAGCTGTTTTTT. Its protein product is CASSPPGLGDTGELFF.

The rearrangement links TRBV18 to TRBJ1-5; the D is unclear. The germline V and J ends were trimmed by 4 bases and 2 bases, with 9 bases remaining between them. Germline V gene sequence: CDR1 KGHSH, CDR2 LQKENI. The CDR3 totals 14 residues. The CDR3 region has the DNA TGTGCCAGCTCACGAGACACGGGCAATCAGCCCCAGCATTTT. This codes for CASSRDTGNQPQHF.